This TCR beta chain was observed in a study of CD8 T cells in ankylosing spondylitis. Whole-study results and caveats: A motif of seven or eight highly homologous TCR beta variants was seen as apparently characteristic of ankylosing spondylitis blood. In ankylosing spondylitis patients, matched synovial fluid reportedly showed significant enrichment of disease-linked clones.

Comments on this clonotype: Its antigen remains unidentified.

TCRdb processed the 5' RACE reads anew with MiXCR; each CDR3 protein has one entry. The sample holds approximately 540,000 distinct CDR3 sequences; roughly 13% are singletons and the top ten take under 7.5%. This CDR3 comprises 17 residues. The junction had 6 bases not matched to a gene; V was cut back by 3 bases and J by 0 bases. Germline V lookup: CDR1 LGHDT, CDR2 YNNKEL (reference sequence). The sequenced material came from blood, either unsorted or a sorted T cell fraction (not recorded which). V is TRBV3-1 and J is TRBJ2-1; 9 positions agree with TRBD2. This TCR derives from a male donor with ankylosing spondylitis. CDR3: CASSQDGLASSYNEQFF. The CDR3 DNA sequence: TGTGCCAGCAGCCAGGATGGACTAGCGAGCTCCTACAATGAGCAGTTCTTC.